These T cell receptor beta chains were read from a single sample in a study of blood T cell repertoires in COVID-19. The table came from immunoSEQ multiplex PCR; TCRdb's copy has only in-frame clones and leaves some out. The table has around 300,000 clones, about nine tenths seen once. The sequenced material came from peripheral blood. These receptors were obtained from a woman aged 25-40 years with active or convalescent COVID-19. CDR3s include the opening cysteine and the closing phenylalanine or tryptophan. D genes are given only for firm matches. Part of the rows lack a size; the others show once, few, many or a class for expanded clones.

V,J,size,length,D,CDR3,DNA
TRBV5-4,TRBJ1-1,.,16,TRBD1,CASSRPTGTGVTEAFF,TGTGCCAGCAGCCGGCCAACCGGGACAGGTGTCACTGAAGCTTTCTTT
TRBV19,TRBJ1-2,.,15,TRBD1,CASHPRDRGGGGYTF,TGTGCCAGCCACCCCCGGGACAGGGGTGGAGGAGGCTACACCTTC
TRBV7-2,TRBJ2-6,.,16,.,CASSLRRGNGANVLTF,TGTGCCAGCAGCTTAAGGAGGGGAAATGGGGCCAACGTCCTGACTTTC
TRBV5-5,TRBJ2-2,.,19,TRBD1,CASSPGLGTGGFATGELFF,TGTGCCAGCAGCCCAGGACTAGGGACAGGGGGCTTTGCCACCGGGGAGCTGTTTTTT
TRBV5-1,TRBJ2-7,.,13,TRBD1,CASSWGQGFEQYF,TGCGCCAGCAGCTGGGGACAGGGATTCGAGCAGTACTTC
TRBV6-4,TRBJ1-2,.,13,.,CASTEGRVDGYTF,TGTGCCAGCACGGAGGGCAGGGTCGATGGCTACACCTTC
TRBV30,TRBJ2-7,.,14,.,CAWSGGRGSYEQYF,TGTGCCTGGAGTGGGGGCAGGGGCTCCTACGAGCAGTACTTC
TRBV10-3,TRBJ1-1,.,14,.,CAISGQGGLAEAFF,TGTGCCATCAGTGGCCAGGGAGGTCTGGCTGAAGCTTTCTTT
TRBV2,TRBJ2-1,.,16,TRBD2,CASTSYSSGEYNEQFF,TGTGCCAGCACCTCCTACTCTAGCGGGGAGTACAATGAGCAGTTCTTC
TRBV6-5,TRBJ2-1,.,14,TRBD2,CASSRDYGEGEQFF,TGTGCCAGCAGTCGGGACTACGGTGAGGGAGAGCAGTTCTTC
TRBV7-8,TRBJ2-6,.,16,TRBD2,CASSRDGGAGANVLTF,TGTGCCAGCAGCCGAGACGGGGGGGCTGGGGCCAACGTCCTGACTTTC
TRBV2,TRBJ1-1,.,14,.,CASSPQGRSTEAFF,TGTGCCAGCAGTCCACAGGGAAGGTCCACTGAAGCTTTCTTT
TRBV5-8,TRBJ1-5,.,16,TRBD1,CASSLGDRGSGQPQHF,TGTGCCAGCAGCTTAGGGGACAGGGGATCTGGCCAGCCCCAGCATTTT
TRBV14,TRBJ1-1,.,13,TRBD1,CASSGQRNTEAFF,TGTGCCAGCTCGGGACAGCGAAACACTGAAGCTTTCTTT
TRBV5-4,TRBJ1-2,once,14,.,CASSLDREDYGYTF,TGTGCCAGCAGCTTGGACAGGGAAGACTATGGCTACACCTTC
TRBV7-2,TRBJ2-5,.,15,TRBD2,CASRPKLAGKETQYF,TGTGCCAGCAGACCGAAACTAGCGGGCAAAGAGACCCAGTACTTC
TRBV3-1/TRBV3-2,TRBJ1-2,.,13,.,CASSQGQDYGYTF,TGTGCCAGCAGCCAAGGGCAGGATTATGGCTACACCTTC
TRBV6-6,TRBJ2-3,once,17,TRBD2,CASSRTGLAASTDTQYF,TGTGCCAGCAGTCGCACGGGCCTAGCGGCTAGCACAGATACGCAGTATTTT
TRBV5-4,TRBJ2-7,.,16,.,CASSFEQGRSSYEQYF,TGTGCCAGCAGCTTTGAGCAGGGGCGCAGTTCCTACGAGCAGTACTTC
TRBV27,TRBJ1-2,.,17,TRBD1,CASSLTLEQGRWYGYTF,TGTGCCAGCAGTTTAACCCTCGAACAGGGGCGGTGGTATGGCTACACCTTC
TRBV9,TRBJ1-3,.,18,TRBD1,CASSSLPGTVGSGNTIYF,TGTGCCAGCAGCTCCCTCCCCGGGACAGTGGGCTCTGGAAACACCATATATTTT
TRBV29-1,TRBJ1-1,once,14,.,CSGTRREGNTEAFF,TGCAGCGGGACAAGGAGGGAGGGGAACACTGAAGCTTTCTTT
TRBV4-3,TRBJ1-1,once,14,TRBD1,CASSPRQGNTEAFF,TGCGCCAGCAGCCCGAGACAGGGGAACACTGAAGCTTTCTTT
TRBV6-2/TRBV6-3,TRBJ2-7,.,15,.,CASSYTSPRISPLDF,TGTGCCAGCAGTTACACTTCTCCGCGGATCTCACCTCTCGACTTC
TRBV28,TRBJ1-4,.,14,.,CASSPQGKNEKLFF,TGTGCCAGCAGTCCACAGGGAAAAAATGAAAAACTGTTTTTT
TRBV6-5,TRBJ1-5,.,15,TRBD1,CASRTGQSSNQPQHF,TGTGCCAGCAGGACGGGACAGTCGAGCAATCAGCCCCAGCATTTT
TRBV10-3,TRBJ1-1,.,15,TRBD1,CAIRNRGDGNTEAFF,TGTGCCATCAGGAACAGGGGAGACGGGAACACTGAAGCTTTCTTT
TRBV30,TRBJ2-5,.,15,TRBD1,CAWSRDRGWEETQYF,TGTGCCTGGAGTCGGGACAGGGGATGGGAAGAGACCCAGTACTTC
TRBV4-3,TRBJ2-1,.,17,TRBD2,CASSQHTAGASYNEQFF,TGCGCCAGCAGCCAACACACAGCGGGGGCCTCCTACAATGAGCAGTTCTTC
TRBV2,TRBJ2-1,.,14,TRBD2,CASSPGTSWNEQFF,TGTGCCAGCAGTCCCGGGACTAGCTGGAATGAGCAGTTCTTC
TRBV9,TRBJ2-1,.,14,.,CASSVDRAYNEQFF,TGTGCCAGCAGCGTAGACAGAGCCTACAATGAGCAGTTCTTC
TRBV3-1/TRBV3-2,TRBJ2-7,few,14,.,CASSQVGARNEQYF,TGTGCCAGCAGCCAAGTGGGGGCTCGGAATGAGCAGTACTTC
TRBV7-2,TRBJ1-2,.,16,TRBD1,CASSPTPGQGGYGYTF,TGTGCCAGCAGCCCGACGCCGGGACAGGGGGGCTATGGCTACACCTTC
TRBV6-5,TRBJ2-2,.,14,.,CASRQGGSTGELFF,TGTGCCAGCAGACAGGGAGGGTCGACCGGGGAGCTGTTTTTT
TRBV4-1,TRBJ1-2,once,16,.,CASSQDRGGRDYGYTF,TGCGCCAGCAGCCAAGATAGAGGCGGCAGGGACTATGGCTACACCTTC
TRBV7-2,TRBJ2-1,.,11,TRBD2,CASSPAGGQFF,TGTGCCAGCAGCCCAGCGGGGGGGCAGTTCTTC
TRBV29-1,TRBJ1-2,.,12,.,CSVDYPVSGYTF,TGCAGCGTCGACTATCCGGTATCTGGCTACACCTTC
TRBV6-2/TRBV6-3,TRBJ1-1,.,14,.,CASSYSRGGTEAFF,TGTGCCAGCAGTTACTCAAGAGGGGGCACTGAAGCTTTCTTT
TRBV7-8,TRBJ2-6,once,18,.,CASSLAVGGTSGANVLTF,TGTGCCAGCAGCTTAGCGGTAGGGGGAACCTCTGGGGCCAACGTCCTGACTTTC
TRBV29-1,TRBJ2-1,.,15,.,CSVKGHFDSYNEQFF,TGCAGCGTGAAGGGACACTTCGACTCCTACAATGAGCAGTTCTTC
TRBV18,TRBJ1-1,.,13,.,CASSPTSGSEAFF,TGTGCCAGCTCACCAACGAGCGGTTCTGAAGCTTTCTTT
TRBV7-8,TRBJ2-7,.,15,TRBD2,CASSSLAGGPYEQYF,TGTGCCAGCAGCTCACTAGCGGGGGGGCCATACGAGCAGTACTTC
TRBV6-2/TRBV6-3,TRBJ2-7,few,16,.,CASSYSPQVGPYEQYF,TGTGCCAGCAGTTACTCGCCTCAGGTGGGGCCCTACGAGCAGTACTTC
TRBV15,TRBJ2-1,.,15,.,CATSIQQEAYNEQFF,TGTGCCACCAGCATTCAGCAGGAAGCCTACAATGAGCAGTTCTTC
TRBV15,TRBJ1-3,.,13,.,CATRGGSGNTIYF,TGTGCCACCCGGGGGGGCTCTGGAAACACCATATATTTT
TRBV7-9,TRBJ1-2,.,14,TRBD1,CASSSRTGGNGYTF,TGTGCCAGCAGTTCTAGGACAGGGGGGAATGGCTACACCTTC
TRBV7-9,TRBJ2-3,.,17,TRBD2,CASSAGLAGGNTDTQYF,TGTGCCAGCAGCGCGGGACTAGCGGGGGGAAATACAGATACGCAGTATTTT
TRBV5-1,TRBJ2-6,.,21,TRBD2,CASSLSLAGGGILSGANVLTF,TGCGCCAGCAGCTTGTCACTAGCGGGGGGTGGAATCCTCTCTGGGGCCAACGTCCTGACTTTC
TRBV5-1,TRBJ1-1,.,13,.,CASSPWGDTEAFF,TGCGCCAGCAGCCCCTGGGGGGACACTGAAGCTTTCTTT